This T cell receptor (beta chain) was recovered during a study of prognosis after radiotherapy for stage I lung cancer. Study observations and caveats: After stereotactic body radiation therapy, patients with later distant metastases showed lower Shannon entropy. Differential TRBV and TRBJ gene usage was reported between patients with metastases and patients without them.

This clonotype has just one count. Its target is not known. Trimming stripped 7 bases from V and 7 bases from J, with 26 bases between. Germline V gene lookup returns CDR1 MNHEY and CDR2 SVGEGT. CDR3 size: 16 residues. With two-round multiplex PCR, TCR beta CDR3 sequences were amplified from genomic DNA. For every TRBV and TRBJ gene, a specific primer was used in first-round PCR. Each CDR3 protein is one row after TCRdb ran MiXCR on the multiplex PCR reads. The sample has 45,000 to 60,000 distinct CDR3 sequences, roughly 35% seen once. The source is a donor over 45 with non-small cell lung cancer. The chain has TRBV6-2 or TRBV6-3 and TRBJ2-7; D unclear. The sequenced sample was PBMCs, obtained before or after stereotactic body radiation therapy (not recorded which). CDR3 protein: CASISPVTGRKVEQYF. The CDR3 DNA is TGTGCCAGCATCTCCCCCGTGACTGGTCGAAAGGTAGAGCAGTACTTC.